These T cell receptor beta chains were read from a single sample in a study of blood T cell repertoires in COVID-19. Using immunoSEQ multiplex PCR, the repertoire was profiled, and TCRdb retains in-frame clones only, with some absent. The sample has about 95,000 clones; about nine tenths are singletons. What was sequenced was peripheral blood. The receptor source for this set is a woman in her 70s with acute or convalescent COVID-19. CDR3s leave out the opening cysteine and the closing phenylalanine or tryptophan.

j_call v_call cdr3_aa
TRBJ2-1 TRBV29-1 SVNPSREIHSTSEQF
TRBJ1-2 TRBV3-1/TRBV3-2 ASSQYGGGATGYT
TRBJ1-1 TRBV19 ASSVTPVNTEAF
TRBJ2-7 TRBV3-1/TRBV3-2 ASKAGGNTYEQY
TRBJ2-7 TRBV28 ATLDRLAPYEQY
TRBJ2-3 TRBV19 ASRDRITDTQY
TRBJ1-1 TRBV5-5 ASSWDSHTEAF
TRBJ1-1 TRBV5-1 ASSLATGPLAEAF
TRBJ2-2 TRBV14 ASSQGERLLKNTGELF
TRBJ1-2 TRBV27 ASSLGQGYGYT
TRBJ1-4 TRBV2 ASTRRGQANEKLF
TRBJ2-1 TRBV19 ASSPGTSLGQF
TRBJ1-1 TRBV11-2 ASSLDHRGTTEAF
TRBJ2-1 TRBV15 ATSRARASGIDEQF
TRBJ2-2 TRBV19 ATNIGGANTGELF
TRBJ2-7 TRBV10-3 AIGQGISYEQY
TRBJ1-1 TRBV10-1 AIRGGRNTEAF
TRBJ2-1 TRBV4-1 ASSPTRFLAGGPRNEQF
TRBJ2-5 TRBV19 ASSTGLAETQY
TRBJ1-1 TRBV6-2/TRBV6-3 ASSPRTGMNTEAF
TRBJ2-3 TRBV10-2 ASSGSSRDTQY
TRBJ2-1 TRBV5-1 ASSLEGQAYNEQF
TRBJ1-4 TRBV5-1 ASSSVGQTNEKLF
TRBJ1-6 TRBV20-1 SASEGLPALSYNSPLH
TRBJ1-4 TRBV5-1 ASSAAGFGANEKLF
TRBJ2-1 TRBV5-5 ASTRQGTYNEQF
TRBJ2-1 TRBV7-9 ASSKPIGLASTNEQF
TRBJ1-6 TRBV14 ASSQVLTGGNSPLH
TRBJ1-4 TRBV7-9 ASSSSGGGEKLF
TRBJ2-7 TRBV20-1 SASSPDEQY
TRBJ1-1 TRBV6-5 ASESQARDTEAF
TRBJ2-5 TRBV5-1 ASSLTGSPGETQY
TRBJ1-2 TRBV19 ASSIVEGAGYGYT
TRBJ2-5 TRBV4-1 ASSQEIGLAGQETQY
TRBJ2-7 TRBV28 ASSYRGPNEQY
TRBJ2-7 TRBV30 AWSLSYEQY
TRBJ1-5 TRBV28 ASSLSSGNSNQPQH
TRBJ1-1 TRBV29-1 SVNLGGAGSEAF
TRBJ1-4 TRBV6-6 ASRPGTPNEKLF
TRBJ1-1 TRBV24-1 ATSDGQGVDTEAF
TRBJ1-5 TRBV19 ASSGGERWNQPQH
TRBJ1-1 TRBV18 ASSPTVGTEAF
TRBJ1-1 TRBV5-1 ASSLAVGGHGEAF
TRBJ1-4 TRBV29-1 SVFSVTNEKLF
TRBJ2-5 TRBV5-4 ASSSQETQY
TRBJ2-7 TRBV7-9 ASSFKGTSGASSYEQY
TRBJ2-3 TRBV7-6 ASSPTGTGWDTQY
TRBJ1-5 TRBV28 ASSRTGLRNQPQH
TRBJ2-1 TRBV7-8 ASSFPEVPLDNEQF
TRBJ2-2 TRBV7-6 ASSLVFDTAAGELF
TRBJ1-4 TRBV2 AEYCKKNEKLF
TRBJ2-7 TRBV10-1 ASSEGPYEQY
TRBJ2-2 TRBV2 ASSQDKAPGELF
TRBJ1-1 TRBV5-1 ASSLDGLNTEAF
TRBJ2-2 TRBV5-3 ARAPAGELF
TRBJ2-3 TRBV2 ASRTDTTGFADTQY
TRBJ1-6 TRBV9 ASSVETGVHSPLH
TRBJ2-2 TRBV28 ASRRGLRTGELF
TRBJ1-2 TRBV3-1/TRBV3-2 ASSPTGFSYGYT
TRBJ1-1 TRBV19 ASSSRDSFEAF